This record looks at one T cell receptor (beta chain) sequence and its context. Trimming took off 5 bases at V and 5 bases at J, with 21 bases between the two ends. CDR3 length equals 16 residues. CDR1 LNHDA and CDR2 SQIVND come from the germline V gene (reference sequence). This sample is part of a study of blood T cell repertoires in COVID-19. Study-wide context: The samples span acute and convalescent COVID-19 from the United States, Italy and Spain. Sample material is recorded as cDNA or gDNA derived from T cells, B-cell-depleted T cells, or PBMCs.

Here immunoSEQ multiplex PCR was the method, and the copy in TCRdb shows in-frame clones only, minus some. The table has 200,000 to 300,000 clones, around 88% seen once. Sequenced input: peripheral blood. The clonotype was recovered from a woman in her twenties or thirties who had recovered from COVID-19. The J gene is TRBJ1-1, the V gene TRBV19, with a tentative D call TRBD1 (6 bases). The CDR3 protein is CASSPLPGLRGTEAFF. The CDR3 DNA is TGTGCCAGTAGTCCCCTCCCCGGCCTAAGGGGGACTGAAGCTTTCTTT.